Listed below are T cell receptor beta chains from one sample, sequenced in a study of T-cell memory formation after mild COVID-19. One entry per CDR3 protein, called by TCRdb with MiXCR from the 5' RACE reads. The sample includes hundreds of thousands of distinct CDR3 sequences, 15% to 20% seen only once; the top ten take roughly 7.8%. Sequencing was done on a sample of PBMCs or a T cell subset sorted from them (not recorded which). The receptor set was obtained from an adult woman who had mild COVID-19 (a few samples of this study predate the infection). Cell type and time point are not known. Both conserved end residues are part of each CDR3.

TRBJ1-1 TRBV6-2/TRBV6-3 CASSLGVVTEAFF
TRBJ2-5 TRBV12-3/TRBV12-4 CASSFAGVDGETQYF
TRBJ1-1 TRBV7-2 CASSLGGGESNTEAFF
TRBJ2-4 TRBV7-9 CASSPSDSLEKNIQYF
TRBJ2-7 TRBV4-1 CASSQEVPYEQYF
TRBJ2-7 TRBV2 CASSEALLSIYEQYF
TRBJ2-5 TRBV7-8 CASSPNGLAARGGAQYF
TRBJ1-5 TRBV4-1 CASSLTVNNQPQHF
TRBJ1-1 TRBV5-1 CASSGLGGLGSLQGWKRRTEAFF
TRBJ1-5 TRBV19 CASRKGESGNQPQHF
TRBJ2-1 TRBV20-1 CSARVPLTSGINNEQFF
TRBJ1-5 TRBV30 CAWSVGTVRQPQHF
TRBJ2-1 TRBV7-9 CASSLEVAGVTFF
TRBJ2-1 TRBV5-1 CASSLGQGDYNEQFF
TRBJ2-3 TRBV7-8 CASTLQGASDTQYF
TRBJ1-1 TRBV2 CASSEGRTMNTEAFF
TRBJ1-3 TRBV2 CASSETTGQGTNTIYF
TRBJ2-1 TRBV11-2 CASSVLRLNIGEQFF
TRBJ1-2 TRBV6-5 CASSLTGGRGYTF
TRBJ2-1 TRBV6-6 CGARTSSYNEQFF
TRBJ2-1 TRBV7-3 CASSRGGTYNEQFF
TRBJ2-1 TRBV5-1 CASSLSTSGRSYNEQFF
TRBJ2-7 TRBV20-1 CSARDSRGLSYEQYF
TRBJ2-7 TRBV12-3/TRBV12-4 CASTLGSGEQYF
TRBJ1-1 TRBV18 CASSPSEKDREAFF
TRBJ2-1 TRBV12-3/TRBV12-4 CASSSGAGDLDEQFF
TRBJ1-1 TRBV20-1 CSALIRGEAFF
TRBJ2-4 TRBV5-1 CASSLAPASGSLKNIQYF
TRBJ2-7 TRBV25-1 CASSEYVGNEQYF
TRBJ2-3 TRBV7-9 CASSLGLADSTDTQYF
TRBJ1-1 TRBV5-4 CASSDTLRAEAFF
TRBJ2-7 TRBV7-8 CASSLGAYEQYF
TRBJ1-6 TRBV18 CASSPRDRGNSPLHF
TRBJ2-5 TRBV7-2 CASSSSYGLAIRF
TRBJ1-2 TRBV20-1 CSARDLDGGYTF
TRBJ2-2 TRBV20-1 CSAVRGETTGELFF
TRBJ2-5 TRBV7-7 CASSQGATETQYF
TRBJ2-1 TRBV29-1 CSVEGPGGGKFF
TRBJ2-3 TRBV6-1 CASRTGGKTDTQYF
TRBJ2-3 TRBV29-1 CSVEGGARADTQYF
TRBJ1-2 TRBV4-2 CASSQERGGGYTF
TRBJ1-1 TRBV21-1 CASSRGGGRKAEAFF
TRBJ1-2 TRBV7-6 CASSLDPNPGPYGYTF
TRBJ2-3 TRBV7-8 CASSSRHLTDTQYF
TRBJ1-2 TRBV5-6 CASSRPLRYGYTF
TRBJ1-5 TRBV6-6 CASLGQKGGNQPQHF